This is a list of T cell receptor beta chains from one sample in a study of regulatory T cells in long-lasting Graves disease. TCRdb fed the multiplex PCR reads into MiXCR, producing one record per CDR3 protein. The sample has about 500,000 distinct CDR3 sequences, around 11% seen once; the top ten hold about 8.3%. This sample was also put to use in a study of T cells in Graves' hyperthyroidism and ophthalmopathy.

The sequences come from peripheral blood mononuclear cells (PBMCs), collected at new diagnosis, from a patient treated with antithyroid drugs. These receptor sequences come from a woman aged 25 to 39 with Graves disease. Each CDR3 is given with its conserved first and last residue. Each record gives: V gene, J gene, CDR3 protein.

V: TRBV7-9; J: TRBJ1-1; CDR3: CASSLVQGVNTEAFF
V: TRBV5-6; J: TRBJ1-2; CDR3: CASSPTGQTYGYTF
V: TRBV6-9; J: TRBJ2-1; CDR3: CASSYSPSGSYYNEQFF
V: TRBV13; J: TRBJ2-4; CDR3: CASSSGLAGVDIQYF
V: TRBV30; J: TRBJ2-1; CDR3: CAWSAGLNEQFF
V: TRBV5-1; J: TRBJ2-2; CDR3: CASSSGQEDTGELFF
V: TRBV6-2/TRBV6-3; J: TRBJ2-7; CDR3: CASSYPGLAGPYEQYF
V: TRBV2; J: TRBJ2-5; CDR3: CASDWGLAEETQYF
V: TRBV20-1; J: TRBJ2-6; CDR3: CSARGTLELGGGGANVLTF
V: TRBV13; J: TRBJ2-5; CDR3: CASSPPRQGGTQYF
V: TRBV20-1; J: TRBJ2-7; CDR3: CSASLSSYEQYF
V: TRBV7-9; J: TRBJ2-7; CDR3: CASSAQTSGTLYEQYF
V: TRBV5-1; J: TRBJ2-5; CDR3: CASTSTGGETQYF
V: TRBV11-2; J: TRBJ2-2; CDR3: CASSSLRAGELFF
V: TRBV6-2/TRBV6-3; J: TRBJ2-7; CDR3: CASSYKGQVVYEQYF
V: TRBV6-1; J: TRBJ1-5; CDR3: CASRDQGYDQPQHF
V: TRBV11-3; J: TRBJ2-1; CDR3: CASSLSAGFAPYNEQFF
V: TRBV20-1; J: TRBJ2-2; CDR3: CSARDGTSGGTGELFF
V: TRBV6-1; J: TRBJ1-5; CDR3: CASRDLKGSQWPQHF
V: TRBV11-3; J: TRBJ2-7; CDR3: CASSLEPGLAFSYEQYF
V: TRBV9; J: TRBJ2-7; CDR3: CASEGVQYEQYF
V: TRBV6-1; J: TRBJ1-3; CDR3: CASRGQGFSGNTIYF
V: TRBV4-1; J: TRBJ1-1; CDR3: CASSQSGTGAEAFF
V: TRBV9; J: TRBJ2-1; CDR3: CASSPLGERATNEQFF
V: TRBV15; J: TRBJ1-5; CDR3: CATSRVGQPQHF
V: TRBV19; J: TRBJ2-1; CDR3: CASNREGPLSEQFF
V: TRBV19; J: TRBJ2-7; CDR3: CASSKHSRGLTYEQYF
V: TRBV6-1; J: TRBJ1-2; CDR3: CASNDSPDGYGYTF
V: TRBV6-1; J: TRBJ2-2; CDR3: CASSNQFWAGELFF
V: TRBV11-2; J: TRBJ2-7; CDR3: CASSLVRSYPYEQYF
V: TRBV25-1; J: TRBJ1-1; CDR3: CASSRAGTLNTEAFF
V: TRBV5-1; J: TRBJ2-6; CDR3: CASSLTAGSYGANVLTF
V: TRBV9; J: TRBJ1-6; CDR3: CASSAGPNSPLHF
V: TRBV12-3/TRBV12-4; J: TRBJ2-1; CDR3: CASSFQGGPYNEQFF
V: TRBV19; J: TRBJ2-1; CDR3: CASSDRVGSNEQFF
V: TRBV5-1; J: TRBJ2-7; CDR3: CASSRTAGSYEQYF
V: TRBV18; J: TRBJ2-1; CDR3: CASSTRNSNEQFF
V: TRBV30; J: TRBJ1-3; CDR3: CAWSRTGAGNTIYF
V: TRBV6-2/TRBV6-3; J: TRBJ2-1; CDR3: CASTVAGGPWDEQFF
V: TRBV28; J: TRBJ1-6; CDR3: CASSFPGITYNSPLHF
V: TRBV6-5; J: TRBJ1-1; CDR3: CASSFPGQGNTEAFF
V: TRBV4-3; J: TRBJ1-2; CDR3: CASSRETGNGYTF
V: TRBV9; J: TRBJ2-3; CDR3: CASSVGVTRGADTQYF
V: TRBV10-1; J: TRBJ2-5; CDR3: CASSPLEAPGPQYF
V: TRBV12-5; J: TRBJ2-5; CDR3: CASGLSWTSGSRETQYF
V: TRBV30; J: TRBJ1-5; CDR3: CAWDSARGQPQHF
V: TRBV7-2; J: TRBJ2-5; CDR3: CASSKPGTHGQTQYF
V: TRBV6-1; J: TRBJ2-1; CDR3: CASRPDPSSYNEQFF
V: TRBV20-1; J: TRBJ2-5; CDR3: CSGRGLAGGGMETQYF